These 14 T cell receptor beta chains were sequenced from one sample in a study of beta chain features in type 1 diabetes (dated by TCRdb to the late 2010s). The method was the immunoSEQ multiplex PCR assay. The High Capacity cDNA Reverse Transcription Kit was used to reverse transcribe all of the isolated RNA, meaning that expressed TCRB transcripts were what got sequenced. TCRdb took over this immuneACCESS table, retaining in-frame rearrangements with V and J assigned. Such tables are incomplete; in checked studies, under half of the missing clones stem from an unresolved V gene, and the remainder is unexplained. The sample records 130,000 or so clones, roughly 10% of which are singletons. Jointly, the top ten make up 0.65% of the sample. The sample comprised central memory CD4+ T cells from blood. The receptors were sampled from a woman aged 40 to 50 in good health.

The chain links TRBV28 to TRBJ2-1, with TRBD2 matching 13 bases. The CDR3 is 15 residues long. V trimming: 6 bases; J trimming: 8 bases; junction bases outside the gene matches: 7. The germline V gene encodes CDR1 MDHEN and CDR2 SYDVKM. CDR3 sequence reads: CASRGTSGGVYEQFF. CDR3 nucleotide sequence: TGTGCCAGCAGGGGAACTAGCGGGGGGGTTTATGAGCAGTTCTTC.

This clone was seen only once. A read error may account for a junction end that differs from germline. This rearrangement joins TRBV4-1 to TRBJ1-5; weak D call: TRBD1 (6 bases). Germline V gene data show CDR1 as MGHRA and CDR2 as YSYEKL. CDR3 length: 15 residues. Here the CDR3 reads CASSQDAGANQPQHF. In nucleotides, the CDR3 is TGTGCCAGCAGCCAAGATGCAGGGGCGAATCAGCCCCAGCATTTT.

The chain employs TRBV5-4 and TRBJ1-2, with D possibly matching TRBD1 (5 bases). V lost 2 bases to trimming and J lost 7 bases, with 15 bases between them. Germline CDR1 reads SGHNT; CDR2 reads YYREEE (reference sequence). The CDR3 has 14 amino acids. The CDR3 loop reads CASSFSGTQGGYTF. The CDR3 coding sequence is TGTGCCAGCAGCTTCAGCGGGACCCAGGGTGGCTACACCTTC.

This clone came up a few times. The chain uses TRBV6-5 and TRBJ1-2; D possibly corresponds to TRBD1 (6 bases). V was cut by 2 bases and J by 4 bases, with 11 bases left in between. The germline gives CDR1 MNHEY, CDR2 SVGAGI. The CDR3 consists of 14 residues. In DNA form, the CDR3 reads TGTGCCAGCAGTTACGACCAGGGGTTCTATGGCTACACCTTC. It is translated as CASSYDQGFYGYTF.

This clone showed up just a few times. The J gene is TRBJ1-2, the V gene TRBV2, with a weak D call TRBD1 (6 bases). Germline-derived CDR1 and CDR2 are SNHLY and FYNNEI. V lost 7 bases to trimming and J lost 5 bases, with 14 bases between them. The CDR3 spans 13 residues. CDR3 coding DNA: TGTGCCAGCAAGGGGACAATGTCTTATGGCTACACCTTC. It yields the protein CASKGTMSYGYTF.

As regards this clone: A read error may account for a junction end that differs from germline. The rearrangement uses TRBV6-6 and TRBJ1-6; the match to TRBD1 covers 10 bases. Per the germline V gene, CDR1 is MNHNY and CDR2 is SVGAGI (reference sequence). There are 13 residues in the CDR3. This CDR3 is CAISVDRGQPLHF. The CDR3 DNA reads TGTGCCATCAGTGTTGACAGGGGGCAACCCCTCCACTTT.

This clone was seen a handful of times. J is TRBJ2-1 and V is TRBV13, with TRBD1 identical over 8 bases. The junction had 15 bases not matched to a gene; V was cut back by 5 bases and J by 9 bases. The length of the CDR3 is 16 residues. Germline V gene lookup returns CDR1 PRHDT and CDR2 FYEKMQ (reference sequence). The CDR3 nucleotides read TGTGCCAGCAGCCCGAGGGGCCAGGGGGCGTATGTTGAGCAGTTCTTC. Protein: CASSPRGQGAYVEQFF.

This clone was counted a few times. V is TRBV19 and J is TRBJ2-1, with TRBD2 identical over 10 bases. The length of the CDR3 is 14 residues. Unmatched junction bases numbered 6, after V lost 7 bases and J lost 6 bases. Germline V gene lookup returns CDR1 LNHDA and CDR2 SQIVND (reference sequence). CDR3 coding DNA: TGTGCCAGTAAGGTAGCGGGGGGAGGCAATGAGCAGTTCTTC. This translates into CASKVAGGGNEQFF.

Ten or more counts support this clone. V is TRBV27 and J is TRBJ2-7; D might be TRBD2 (5 bases). There are 13 residues in the CDR3. CDR1 and CDR2 (germline): MNHEY, SMNVEV (reference sequence). Between the trimmed V and J ends, which lost 11 bases and 1 base, there was a span of 15 bases. The CDR3 nucleotides read TGTGCCCGCTGCCGCGGGCTATCCTACGAGCAGTACTTC. Translated: CARCRGLSYEQYF.

This clone has just a few counts. The chain couples TRBV11-1 to TRBJ2-7; D may be TRBD1 (7 bases). Germline lookup yields CDR1 SGHAT and CDR2 FQDESV (reference sequence). V lost 5 bases and J 3 bases, leaving 14 bases between the germline ends. The CDR3 totals 14 residues. CDR3 in amino acids: CASSPGAGGYEQYF. The CDR3 DNA follows: TGTGCCAGCAGCCCGGGGGCAGGGGGCTACGAGCAGTACTTC. Combining the CDR3 with reference TRBV11-1 and TRBJ2-7 gives the whole variable domain EAEVAQSPRYKITEKSQAVAFWCDPISGHATLYWYRQILGQGPELLVQFQDESVVDDSQLPKDRFSAERLKGVDSTLKIQPAELGDSAMYLCASSPGAGGYEQYFGPGTRLTVT.

CDR3 bases: TGTGCCAGCACAGGTTTTTTCCTTTACGAGCAGTACTTC. Translation gives CASTGFFLYEQYF. The rearrangement links TRBV6-1 to TRBJ2-7; D is unresolved. This CDR3 comprises 13 residues. V was trimmed by 7 bases and J by 4 bases, leaving 14 bases between them. From germline, CDR1 is MNHNS and CDR2 SASEGT.

The chain is built from TRBV5-1 and TRBJ1-1, with D possibly matching TRBD1 (6 bases). The CDR3 runs to 14 residues. Germline V gene data show CDR1 as SGHRS and CDR2 as YFSETQ. V dropped 2 bases and J dropped 1 base, with 9 bases sitting between them. The CDR3 is CASSFDRWNTEAFF. The CDR3 coding sequence is TGCGCCAGCAGCTTCGACAGGTGGAACACTGAAGCTTTCTTT.

V is TRBV5-1 and J is TRBJ2-5; tentatively, D is TRBD2 (6 bases). V was cut by 2 bases and J by 2 bases, with 7 bases left in between. Germline assignment: CDR1 SGHRS and CDR2 YFSETQ. This CDR3 has 13 amino acids. Here the CDR3 DNA reads TGCGCCAGCAGCTTCCGGGAGCAAGAGACCCAGTACTTC. This sequence encodes CASSFREQETQYF.

The rearrangement uses TRBV10-3 and TRBJ2-7; D is unclear. The germline CDR1 and CDR2 sequences are ENHRY and SYGVKD. The CDR3 extends over 12 amino acids. V was cut by 5 bases and J by 4 bases, with 9 bases left in between. In DNA, the CDR3 is TGTGCCATCAGTAGAGACTCGTACGAGCAGTACTTC. Protein: CAISRDSYEQYF.